These 24 T cell receptor beta chains were sequenced from one sample in a study of blood T cell repertoires in COVID-19. Only in-frame clones appear in the TCRdb table, and some are missing; sequencing was by immunoSEQ multiplex PCR. The data show a few hundred thousand clones, over 80% seen once. Sequenced sample: peripheral blood. The origin of the receptors is a human donor in a cohort sampled during active COVID-19.

CDR3 coding DNA: TGTGCCAGCAGCCAAGAAGAGCTAGCGGGAGGGCCTCATGAGCAGTTCTTC. Protein: CASSQEELAGGPHEQFF. The chain uses TRBV3-1 (or the pseudogene TRBV3-2) and TRBJ2-1; 12 bases fit TRBD2. V gave up 0 bases and J gave up 8 bases; unmatched junction bases: 8. The CDR3 is 17 residues long. Germline V CDR1 and CDR2: LGHDT, YNNKEL (reference sequence).

This chain joins TRBV18 and TRBJ2-7; 8 bases are shared with TRBD1. The CDR3 length is 14 residues. Looked up from germline, CDR1 is KGHSH and CDR2 is LQKENI. V lost 5 bases and J lost 6; bases outside the gene matches: 9. The DNA for the CDR3 is TGTGCCAGCTCAGGAAGGACAGGGAAGGGCGAGCAGTACTTC. It specifies CASSGRTGKGEQYF.

The chain couples TRBV7-2 to TRBJ2-7; no clear D. The CDR3 is made up of 15 amino acids. Germline lookup yields CDR1 SGHTA and CDR2 FQGNSA. Deletions cut 5 bases from V and 2 bases from J, with 16 bases between. This CDR3 is CASSPWSVVAYEQYF. CDR3 sequence (DNA): TGTGCCAGCAGCCCTTGGAGTGTAGTCGCCTACGAGCAGTACTTC.

This clone was seen once. The V and J genes are TRBV15 and TRBJ2-7; 11 nucleotides match TRBD2. The CDR3 length is 14 residues. The J segment lost 3 bases and the V segment lost 2 bases, leaving 0 bases of the junction unmatched. CDR1 and CDR2 (germline): LNHNV, YYDKDF (reference sequence). Here the CDR3 DNA reads TGTGCCACCAGCAGAACTAGCGGGAGCTACGAGCAGTACTTC. It encodes CATSRTSGSYEQYF.

The chain couples TRBV6-2 or TRBV6-3 to TRBJ2-1; TRBD1 might be the D (5 bases). The germline V gene encodes CDR1 MNHEY and CDR2 SVGEGT. The CDR3 sequence is 18 residues long. V was shortened by 0 bases and J by 0 bases, with 15 bases between the two germline ends. The CDR3 DNA sequence: TGTGCCAGCAGTTACTCCTTTAACAGGATTAGCTCCTACAATGAGCAGTTCTTC. Translating it yields CASSYSFNRISSYNEQFF.

The chain carries TRBV28 and TRBJ1-2, with TRBD1 matching 12 bases. This CDR3 has 14 residues. The junction had 5 bases not matched to a gene; V was cut back by 6 bases and J by 6 bases. Germline CDR1 MDHEN, CDR2 SYDVKM. The CDR3 DNA is TGTGCCAGCAGAGGGACAGGGGGCGCCAATGGCTACACCTTC. Its translation is CASRGTGGANGYTF.

The chain's CDR3 is CASKSGDYSNQPQHF. The CDR3 nucleotides are TGTGCCAGCAAGTCCGGAGACTATAGCAATCAGCCCCAGCATTTT. The chain is built from TRBV28 and TRBJ1-5; D remains unclear. The CDR3 covers 15 residues. Germline V gene sequence: CDR1 MDHEN, CDR2 SYDVKM. V was clipped by 7 bases and J by 0 bases, with 13 bases between them.

The chain has TRBV4-2 and TRBJ2-1; D gene ambiguous. The germline V gene has CDR1 LGHNA and CDR2 YNFKEQ. V lost 3 bases and J 12 bases, leaving 15 bases between the germline ends. This CDR3 is 13 amino acids long. The CDR3 protein is CASSQAPAPRQFF. DNA of the CDR3: TGTGCCAGCAGCCAGGCCCCTGCCCCCCGGCAGTTCTTC.

The chain uses TRBV6-1 and TRBJ1-2, with 11 bases fitting TRBD1. Germline V gene sequence: CDR1 MNHNS, CDR2 SASEGT. The ends lost 2 bases at V and 8 bases at J; junction bases unmatched: 10. This CDR3 has 16 residues. Written as DNA, the CDR3 is TGTGCCAGCAGTGAATTTGGACAGGGGGCTGTAAAAGGCTACACCTTC. Protein sequence: CASSEFGQGAVKGYTF.

This clone was found a few times. CDR3 nucleotide sequence: TGTGCCAGCAGCCGAGACAGGGGGAATGGCTACACCTTC. Translating it yields CASSRDRGNGYTF. The V call is TRBV7-3, the J call TRBJ1-2; TRBD1 matches at 9 bases. CDR1 is SGHTA, CDR2 FQGTGA, per germline. The CDR3 is made up of 13 amino acids. Trimming cost V 5 bases and J 6 bases; bases outside gene matches: 4.

This clone was found a few times. The genes are TRBV28 and TRBJ1-5; D gene uncertain. Germline CDR1 reads MDHEN; CDR2 reads SYDVKM. The V end was cut by 5 bases, the J end by 10 bases, with 6 bases between. The CDR3 extends over 10 amino acids. The CDR3 DNA follows: TGTGCCAGCAGTCGTAGTCCCCAGCATTTT. It is translated as CASSRSPQHF.

This chain connects TRBV6-5 to TRBJ2-7; 10 nucleotides match TRBD1. The CDR3 runs 14 residues. J lost 5 bases, V lost 0 bases, and 1 base had no gene match. Germline assignment: CDR1 MNHEY and CDR2 SVGAGI. For the CDR3, the DNA is TGTGCCAGCAGTTACTCCGGACAGGGGGACGAGCAGTACTTC. Its protein is CASSYSGQGDEQYF.

The chain uses TRBV6-5 and TRBJ2-7, with D perhaps matching TRBD2 (7 bases). Looked up from germline, CDR1 is MNHEY and CDR2 is SVGAGI. The germline V and J ends were trimmed by 6 bases and 3 bases, with 15 bases remaining between them. The CDR3 is 14 residues long. The CDR3 reads CASSREDSIYEQYF. The CDR3 DNA reads TGTGCCAGCAGCCGGGAGGACAGTATCTACGAGCAGTACTTC.

The CDR3 spells CASSLGQGQQYF. DNA for the CDR3: TGTGCCAGCAGCCTAGGACAGGGCCAGCAGTACTTC. This sequence joins TRBV28 and TRBJ2-7; TRBD1 agrees at 8 bases. The CDR3 spans 12 residues. Germline V gives CDR1 MDHEN, CDR2 SYDVKM. J lost 8 bases, V lost 6 bases, and 6 bases had no gene match.

The V and J genes are TRBV11-1 and TRBJ2-3, with TRBD2 matching 15 bases. The CDR3 has 15 amino acids. From germline, CDR1 is SGHAT and CDR2 FQDESV (reference sequence). J gave up 12 bases and V 4 bases, and 8 bases lay outside the gene matches. CDR3 nucleotides: TGTGCCAGCAGCTCGGGACTAGCGGGAGGCCCGAGCCAGTATTTT. Its translation is CASSSGLAGGPSQYF.

This chain joins TRBV24-1 and TRBJ2-3; 9 bases map to TRBD1. The CDR3 spans 17 residues. Per germline, CDR1 KGHDR and CDR2 SFDVKD. The J segment lost 2 bases and the V segment lost 2 bases, leaving 7 bases of the junction unmatched. The DNA of the CDR3 is TGTGCCACCAGTGATTGGGACAGGGACGTTAACACAGATACGCAGTATTTT. Its protein product is CATSDWDRDVNTDTQYF.

V usage is TRBV11-2 and J usage is TRBJ2-7, with D possibly matching TRBD2 (5 bases). Germline V gene data show CDR1 as SGHAT and CDR2 as FQNNGV. The CDR3 runs to 14 residues. Trimming removed 2 bases from V and 7 bases from J, with 15 bases in between. The CDR3 DNA sequence: TGTGCCAGCAGCTTACTGGGCGGCGGGCTGGAGCAGTACTTC. Amino acid sequence: CASSLLGGGLEQYF.

The chain uses TRBV9 and TRBJ2-7; tentative D call: TRBD1 (5 bases). Trimming removed 0 bases at V and 3 bases at J, with 10 bases between. CDR1 and CDR2 (germline): SGDLS, YYNGEE. The CDR3 has 14 residues. CDR3 DNA sequence: TGTGCCAGCAGCGTAGAGGACACCCTCTACGAGCAGTACTTC. This translates into CASSVEDTLYEQYF.

The chain recombines TRBV7-9 with TRBJ1-3; D possibly corresponds to TRBD1 (6 bases). CDR1 SEHNR and CDR2 FQNEAQ come from the germline V gene (reference sequence). This CDR3 spans 18 amino acids. V was cut by 5 bases and J by 2 bases, with 22 bases left in between. CDR3 sequence (DNA): TGTGCCAGCAGCCGCGACATTTCAGGGGTATCGGCTGGAAACACCATATATTTT. It is translated as CASSRDISGVSAGNTIYF.

The chain couples TRBV4-3 to TRBJ2-7; the match to TRBD2 covers 13 bases. Germline V lookup: CDR1 LGHNA, CDR2 YSLEER. J lost 3 bases, V lost 4 bases, and 9 bases had no gene match. The CDR3 extends over 17 amino acids. CDR3 region: CASSPKGLAGEIYEQYF. As DNA, the CDR3 is TGCGCCAGCAGCCCCAAAGGACTAGCGGGAGAGATCTACGAGCAGTACTTC.

This chain links TRBV27 with TRBJ2-5; 8 bases line up with TRBD1. The trim removed 3 bases at V and 2 bases at J, leaving 5 bases unmatched. This CDR3 region has 15 residues. Germline V gives CDR1 MNHEY, CDR2 SMNVEV (reference sequence). The CDR3 region has the DNA TGTGCCAGCAGTTTGCAGGGGGCAAGGCAAGAGACCCAGTACTTC. Translated, it gives CASSLQGARQETQYF.

The chain employs TRBV11-2 and TRBJ2-5, with D perhaps TRBD1 (5 bases). CDR1 is SGHAT, CDR2 FQNNGV, per germline. The V end was cut by 5 bases, the J end by 2 bases, with 12 bases between. The CDR3 runs to 14 residues. The CDR3 DNA reads as TGTGCCAGCAGCCCAGGCACAGGACAAGAGACCCAGTACTTC. Amino acids: CASSPGTGQETQYF.

The chain links TRBV6-5 to TRBJ1-1, with D possibly matching TRBD1 (5 bases). The germline V gene encodes CDR1 MNHEY and CDR2 SVGAGI. The CDR3 has 13 amino acids. V lost 8 bases and J 3 bases, leaving 13 bases between the germline ends. The CDR3 reads CASSTGVYTEAFF. The CDR3 coding sequence is TGTGCCAGCTCTACGGGGGTGTACACTGAAGCTTTCTTT.

The chain recombines TRBV15 with TRBJ2-1; TRBD2 aligns across 12 bases. CDR3 length: 17 amino acids. Germline-derived CDR1 and CDR2 are LNHNV and YYDKDF (reference sequence). Trimming removed 0 bases from V and 5 bases from J; junction bases left unmatched: 5. Written as DNA, the CDR3 is TGTGCCACCAGCAGAGATACTAGCGGGAGGATCCACAATGAGCAGTTCTTC. Translation: CATSRDTSGRIHNEQFF.